This T cell receptor (beta chain) was sequenced in a study of T cells expressing NK-cell markers. Study-level background: Repertoires of TCR beta were obtained from T cells sorted as CD3+CD56+NKG2C+, CD3+CD56+NKG2C- and CD3+CD56-NKG2C+.

The CDR3 is 16 amino acids. CDR1 is MNHEY and CDR2 is SVGAGI in the germline V gene. As to this clonotype: What it recognizes is unknown.

Study outcomes and limitations: Of CD8+ T cells, roughly 1.0-7.5% belonged to dominant NKG2C+ clonotypes in roughly 6 donors. These clonotypes additionally ranked first within the CD3+CD56-NKG2C+ fraction of a handful of donors.

Scientists made TCR beta cDNA using 5'RACE template switching with UMIs. TCRdb reworked the 5' RACE reads into one entry per CDR3 protein, no DNA. This sample contains over 250,000 distinct CDR3 sequences. The gene calls are TRBV6-5 and TRBJ2-3; TCRdb indicates TRBD2, and absent DNA this call remains unverified. Sequences were obtained from blood T cells: a sorted CD56 or NKG2C T cell subset, CD4+ or CD8+ T cells, or bulk PBMC T cells (not recorded which). The clonotype was recovered from a woman aged 18 to 75 in good health. This CDR3 reads CASSYKTSGSTDTQYF.